These T cell receptor beta chains were read from a single sample in a study of shared clonotypes between healthy human individuals. Clones were sequenced by immunoSEQ multiplex PCR, and TCRdb holds only the in-frame ones, with some missing. Of around 2,000,000 clones in the sample, just under 95% were seen once. The specimen sequenced was naive CD8+ T cells sorted from blood. These receptors came from a young man in good health. Each CDR3 is given with its conserved first and last residue. A D gene is named only where the DNA matches it firmly. The size of a clone is reported for some rows only, either as once, few or many, or as a class for expanded clones.

j_call d_call clone_size v_call cdr3_aa cdr3_nt
TRBJ2-3 . . TRBV7-6 CASSLDLSSTDTQYF TGTGCCAGCAGCTTAGATCTCTCTAGCACAGATACGCAGTATTTT
TRBJ2-7 . . TRBV27 CASTPYLGSYEQYF TGTGCCAGCACCCCATATCTGGGTTCCTACGAGCAGTACTTC
TRBJ2-7 TRBD2 . TRBV6-1 CASSEAGGAYEQYF TGTGCCAGCAGTGAAGCCGGGGGGGCCTACGAGCAGTACTTC
TRBJ2-1 . . TRBV9 CASSTFSDILSYNEQFF TGTGCCAGCAGCACATTCTCGGACATACTCTCCTACAATGAGCAGTTCTTC
TRBJ2-1 . . TRBV25-1 CASSDSGSYNEQFF TGTGCCAGCAGTGATAGCGGATCCTACAATGAGCAGTTCTTC
TRBJ2-7 . . TRBV11-3 CASSLVNQDEQYF TGTGCCAGCAGCTTAGTTAATCAAGACGAGCAGTACTTC
TRBJ2-1 . . TRBV19 CASSSHRDSPWSEQFF TGTGCCAGTAGCTCGCACCGGGACTCCCCGTGGAGTGAGCAGTTCTTC
TRBJ1-2 . . TRBV5-1 CASSLAQGSDYGYTF TGCGCCAGCAGCTTGGCACAGGGCAGCGACTATGGCTACACCTTC
TRBJ2-7 . . TRBV4-1 CASSQGARYEQYF TGCGCCAGCAGCCAAGGGGCTCGATACGAGCAGTACTTC
TRBJ2-7 TRBD2 once TRBV2 CASSEAQRGSNYEQYF TGTGCCAGCAGTGAAGCCCAGCGGGGGTCTAACTACGAGCAGTACTTC
TRBJ2-2 . . TRBV21-1 CASSKEGAAGELFF TGTGCCAGCAGCAAAGAGGGGGCCGCCGGGGAGCTGTTTTTT
TRBJ2-1 . . TRBV7-9 CASSLESTTGSSYNEQFF TGTGCCAGCAGCTTAGAGAGCACGACGGGGAGCTCCTACAATGAGCAGTTCTTC
TRBJ2-7 . . TRBV19 CASSIGQYYEQYF TGTGCCAGTAGTATTGGGCAGTACTACGAGCAGTACTTC
TRBJ2-1 . . TRBV2 CASSEAQGSIISNEQFF TGTGCCAGCAGTGAAGCCCAGGGCTCTATCATCAGCAATGAGCAGTTCTTC
TRBJ2-5 TRBD2 . TRBV27 CASRGLAGSKTQYF TGTGCCAGCAGGGGACTAGCGGGGTCGAAGACCCAGTACTTC
TRBJ2-7 TRBD1 . TRBV7-9 CASSRTGNSYEQYF TGTGCCAGCAGCCGGACAGGGAACTCCTACGAGCAGTACTTC
TRBJ1-2 TRBD1 once TRBV6-4 CASSDPTLRGPNYGYTF TGTGCCAGCAGTGACCCAACCCTCAGGGGGCCTAACTATGGCTACACCTTC
TRBJ2-7 . . TRBV6-1 CATLRDGSYEQYF TGTGCCACCCTCCGGGACGGCTCCTACGAGCAGTACTTC
TRBJ1-5 . . TRBV9 CASNPAGDSNQPQHF TGTGCCAGCAACCCGGCCGGGGATAGCAATCAGCCCCAGCATTTT
TRBJ2-2 TRBD2 . TRBV13 CASSLGTSGDTGELFF TGTGCCAGCAGCTTAGGGACTAGCGGAGACACCGGGGAGCTGTTTTTT
TRBJ1-2 TRBD1 . TRBV28 CASTDRGDYGYTF TGTGCCAGCACCGACAGGGGGGACTATGGCTACACCTTC
TRBJ1-2 . . TRBV29-1 CSVDWREEGDYGYTF TGCAGCGTTGATTGGAGGGAGGAAGGGGACTATGGCTACACCTTC
TRBJ2-2 TRBD1 . TRBV10-3 CASDDRGTGELFF TGTGCCAGCGATGACAGGGGCACCGGGGAGCTGTTTTTT
TRBJ2-7 . . TRBV6-5 CASGWTASSYEQYF TGTGCCAGCGGGTGGACAGCGTCCTCCTACGAGCAGTACTTC
TRBJ2-1 TRBD1 . TRBV28 CASSFEGALNEQFF TGTGCCAGCAGTTTTGAGGGGGCGCTCAATGAGCAGTTCTTC
TRBJ2-3 TRBD1 . TRBV5-6 CASSWGTGVTDTQYF TGTGCCAGCAGCTGGGGGACAGGCGTCACAGATACGCAGTATTTT
TRBJ2-7 . . TRBV7-9 CASSLGFGQISYEQYF TGTGCCAGCAGCTTGGGGTTCGGACAGATCTCCTACGAGCAGTACTTC
TRBJ2-5 . . TRBV4-3 CASSQVMDSPRETQYF TGCGCCAGCAGCCAAGTTATGGACAGCCCAAGGGAGACCCAGTACTTC
TRBJ1-1 . . TRBV9 CASSVEPENTEAFF TGTGCCAGCAGCGTAGAACCTGAGAACACTGAAGCTTTCTTT
TRBJ2-7 . . TRBV4-3 CASSQELWSSYEQYF TGCGCCAGCAGCCAAGAATTATGGAGCTCCTACGAGCAGTACTTC
TRBJ2-5 . once TRBV10-3 CAISESLLVKTQYF TGTGCCATCAGTGAGTCGCTGCTAGTAAAGACCCAGTACTTC
TRBJ2-7 . . TRBV28 CASTALTGQHGQYF TGTGCCAGCACCGCTTTAACTGGACAGCATGGGCAGTACTTC
TRBJ2-7 . . TRBV19 CASSIGIGVEQYF TGTGCCAGTAGTATTGGAATCGGGGTCGAGCAGTACTTC
TRBJ1-3 . . TRBV29-1 CSVESPGISGNTIYF TGCAGCGTTGAAAGCCCGGGAATCTCTGGAAACACCATATATTTT
TRBJ1-6 . . TRBV14 CASSQDMGRDDSPLHF TGTGCCAGCAGCCAAGATATGGGCAGGGACGACTCACCCCTCCACTTT
TRBJ1-3 . . TRBV7-8 CASSLTGTAGNTIYF TGTGCCAGCAGCTTAACCGGGACCGCTGGAAACACCATATATTTT
TRBJ1-1 . . TRBV2 CASTHLLRPEEAFF TGTGCCAGCACCCATCTCCTAAGGCCAGAAGAAGCTTTCTTT
TRBJ2-2 TRBD1 . TRBV27 CASSLSPGGGDRELFF TGTGCCAGCAGTTTATCTCCAGGGGGCGGTGACCGGGAGCTGTTTTTT
TRBJ2-3 . . TRBV9 CASSVLLTDTQYF TGTGCCAGCAGCGTCCTCCTCACAGATACGCAGTATTTT
TRBJ1-2 . . TRBV9 CASSEMTENYGYTF TGTGCCAGCAGCGAGATGACGGAGAACTATGGCTACACCTTC
TRBJ2-7 . . TRBV11-2 CASSTGRGAAEQYF TGTGCCAGCAGCACAGGCCGCGGGGCGGCCGAGCAGTACTTC
TRBJ2-7 . once TRBV2 CASIMPGTYEQYF TGTGCCAGCATAATGCCAGGGACCTACGAGCAGTACTTC
TRBJ2-7 . . TRBV5-1 CASSFRADYEQYF TGCGCCAGCAGCTTCCGGGCAGACTACGAGCAGTACTTC
TRBJ2-3 TRBD2 . TRBV2 CATRLAGGLTDTQYF TGTGCCACCAGACTAGCGGGGGGCCTCACAGATACGCAGTATTTT
TRBJ1-1 . . TRBV7-6 CASSPLPGGTEAFF TGTGCCAGCAGCCCCCTCCCCGGTGGCACTGAAGCTTTCTTT
TRBJ1-2 TRBD1 . TRBV10-3 CAISELGTGVHGYTF TGTGCCATCAGTGAGTTAGGGACAGGGGTCCATGGCTACACCTTC
TRBJ1-2 . . TRBV5-4 CASSTDGARDGYTF TGTGCCAGCAGTACCGACGGGGCACGGGATGGCTACACCTTC
TRBJ1-5 . . TRBV7-9 CASSSTGSGNQPQHF TGTGCCAGCAGCTCGACAGGTTCGGGCAATCAGCCCCAGCATTTT
TRBJ1-2 . . TRBV4-3 CASSQEYLFEDPTNYGYTF TGCGCCAGCAGCCAAGAATATTTGTTCGAAGATCCGACTAACTATGGCTACACCTTC
TRBJ2-1 . . TRBV4-1 CASSPPAGRMNEQFF TGCGCCAGCAGCCCCCCGGCGGGGAGGATGAATGAGCAGTTCTTC
TRBJ1-2 . once TRBV5-1 CASSLVGGGDYGYTF TGCGCCAGCAGCTTGGTGGGGGGCGGTGACTATGGCTACACCTTC
TRBJ2-7 . . TRBV9 CASSVLPGAYEQYF TGTGCCAGCAGCGTATTACCAGGGGCTTACGAGCAGTACTTC
TRBJ2-1 TRBD2 . TRBV10-2 CASSESGLEYYNEQFF TGCGCCAGCAGTGAGTCCGGACTAGAGTACTACAATGAGCAGTTCTTC
TRBJ2-7 . . TRBV30 CAWTPQGHEQYF TGTGCCTGGACTCCGCAGGGCCACGAGCAGTACTTC
TRBJ1-4 . . TRBV4-3 CASSQAYSATNEKLFF TGCGCCAGCAGCCAAGCGTACAGTGCAACTAATGAAAAACTGTTTTTT